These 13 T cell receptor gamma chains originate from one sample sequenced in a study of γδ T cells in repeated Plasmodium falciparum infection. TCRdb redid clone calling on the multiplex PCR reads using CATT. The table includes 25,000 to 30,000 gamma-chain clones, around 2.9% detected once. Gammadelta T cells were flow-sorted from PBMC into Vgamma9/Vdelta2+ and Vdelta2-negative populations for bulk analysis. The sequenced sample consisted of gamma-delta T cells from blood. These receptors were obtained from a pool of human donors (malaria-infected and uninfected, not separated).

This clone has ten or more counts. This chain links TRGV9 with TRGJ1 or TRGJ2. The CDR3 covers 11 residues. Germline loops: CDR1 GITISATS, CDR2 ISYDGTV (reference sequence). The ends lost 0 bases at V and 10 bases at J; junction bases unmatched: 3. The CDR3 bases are TGTGCCTTGTGGGAGGTGCACAAGAAACTCTTT. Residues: CALWEVHKKLF.

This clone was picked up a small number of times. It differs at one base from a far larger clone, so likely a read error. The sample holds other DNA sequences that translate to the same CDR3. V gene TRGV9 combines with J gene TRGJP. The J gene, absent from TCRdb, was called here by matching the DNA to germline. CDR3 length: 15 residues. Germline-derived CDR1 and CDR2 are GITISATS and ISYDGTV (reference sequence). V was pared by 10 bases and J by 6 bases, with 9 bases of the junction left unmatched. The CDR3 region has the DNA TGTGCCTTATGGACATTAGAGTTGGGCAAAAAAATCAAGGTATTT. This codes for CALWTLELGKKIKVF.

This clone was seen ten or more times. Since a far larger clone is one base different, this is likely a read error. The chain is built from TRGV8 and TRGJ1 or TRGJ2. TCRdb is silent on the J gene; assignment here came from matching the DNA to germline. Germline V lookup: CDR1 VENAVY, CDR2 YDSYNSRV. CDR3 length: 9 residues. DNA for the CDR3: TGTGCTACCTGGGACAAGAAACTCTTT. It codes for CATWDKKLF.

The CDR3 DNA follows: TGTGCCTTGTGGGAAGACGTCATAGAGTTGGGCAAAAAAATCAAGGTATTT. This codes for CALWEDVIELGKKIKVF. The V and J genes are TRGV9 and TRGJP. TCRdb records no J gene; here it was assigned by comparing the DNA to germline. This CDR3 spans 17 amino acids. The V and J ends lost 4 bases and 6 bases, in that order; junction bases with no gene match: 9. Per germline, CDR1 GITISATS and CDR2 ISYDGTV (reference sequence).

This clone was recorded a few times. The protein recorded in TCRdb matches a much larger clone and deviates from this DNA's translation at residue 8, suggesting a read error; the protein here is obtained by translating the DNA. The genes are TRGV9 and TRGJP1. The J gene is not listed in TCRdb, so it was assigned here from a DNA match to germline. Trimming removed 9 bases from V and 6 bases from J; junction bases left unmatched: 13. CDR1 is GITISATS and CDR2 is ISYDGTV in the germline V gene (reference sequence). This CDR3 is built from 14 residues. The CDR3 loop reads CALLPWVAGWFKIF. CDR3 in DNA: TGTGCCTTGCTCCCCTGGGTCGCTGGTTGGTTCAAGATATTT.

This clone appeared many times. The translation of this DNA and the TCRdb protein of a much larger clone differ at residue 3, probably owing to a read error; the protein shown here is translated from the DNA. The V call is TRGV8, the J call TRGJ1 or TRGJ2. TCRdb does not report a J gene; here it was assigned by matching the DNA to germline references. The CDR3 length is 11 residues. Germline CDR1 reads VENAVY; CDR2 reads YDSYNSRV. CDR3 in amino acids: CAAWGYYKKLF. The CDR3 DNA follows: TGTGCCGCCTGGGGGTATTATAAGAAACTCTTT.

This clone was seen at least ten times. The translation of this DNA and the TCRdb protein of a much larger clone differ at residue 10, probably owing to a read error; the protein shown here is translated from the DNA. CDR3 DNA sequence: TGTGCCACCTGGGACGGGACTATTATGAATAAGAAACTCTTT. This codes for CATWDGTIMNKKLF. This chain links TRGV2 with TRGJ1 or TRGJ2. Germline lookup yields CDR1 EGSNGY and CDR2 YDSYNSKV. CDR3 length: 14 amino acids. The V segment lost 0 bases and the J segment 8 bases; nucleotides outside the gene matches: 10.

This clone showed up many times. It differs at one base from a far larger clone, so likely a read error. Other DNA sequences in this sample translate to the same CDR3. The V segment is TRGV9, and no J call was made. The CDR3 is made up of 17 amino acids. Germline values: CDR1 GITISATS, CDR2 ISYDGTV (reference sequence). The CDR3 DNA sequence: TGTGCCTTGTGGGAGGACTCGCAAGAGTTGGGCAAAAAAATCAAGGTGTTT. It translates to CALWEDSQELGKKIKVF.

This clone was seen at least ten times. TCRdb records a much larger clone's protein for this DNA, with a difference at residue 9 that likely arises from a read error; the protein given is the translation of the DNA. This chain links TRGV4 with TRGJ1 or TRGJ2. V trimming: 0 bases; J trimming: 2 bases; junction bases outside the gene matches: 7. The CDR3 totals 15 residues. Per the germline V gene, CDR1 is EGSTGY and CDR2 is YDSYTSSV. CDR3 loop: CATWDGLWDYYKKLF. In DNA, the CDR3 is TGTGCCACCTGGGATGGGCTGTGGGATTATTATAAGAAACTCTTT.

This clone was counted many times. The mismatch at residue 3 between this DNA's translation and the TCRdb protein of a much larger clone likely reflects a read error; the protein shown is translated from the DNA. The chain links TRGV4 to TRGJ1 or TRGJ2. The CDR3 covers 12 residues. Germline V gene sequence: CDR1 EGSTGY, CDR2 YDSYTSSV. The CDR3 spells CASWENYYKKLF. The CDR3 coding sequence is TGTGCCTCCTGGGAGAATTATTATAAGAAACTCTTT.

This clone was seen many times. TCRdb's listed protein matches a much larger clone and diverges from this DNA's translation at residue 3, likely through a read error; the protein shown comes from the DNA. The chain's CDR3 is CAACRPGDWIKTF. The CDR3 DNA is TGTGCCGCCTGTCGTCCTGGTGATTGGATCAAGACGTTT. This chain connects TRGV2 to TRGJP2. Here the J gene came from matching the DNA to germline, since TCRdb omits it. Germline V CDR1 and CDR2: EGSNGY, YDSYNSKV. The CDR3 length is 13 residues.

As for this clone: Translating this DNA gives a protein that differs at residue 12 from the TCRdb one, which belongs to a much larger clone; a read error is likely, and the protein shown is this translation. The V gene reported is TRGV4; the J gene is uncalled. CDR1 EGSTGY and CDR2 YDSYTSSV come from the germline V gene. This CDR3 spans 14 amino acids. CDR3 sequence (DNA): TGTGCCACCTGGGATGGCATGGATTATTATAAGGAACTCTTT. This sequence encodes CATWDGMDYYKELF.

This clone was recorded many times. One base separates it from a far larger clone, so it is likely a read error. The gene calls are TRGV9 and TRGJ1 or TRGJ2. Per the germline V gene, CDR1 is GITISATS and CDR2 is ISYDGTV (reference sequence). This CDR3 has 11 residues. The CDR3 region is CALWEIYKKLF. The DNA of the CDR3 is TGTGCCTTGTGGGAGATTTATAAGAAGCTCTTT.